The rows below give T cell receptor beta chains drawn from one sample of a study of CD8+ T cells in alopecia areata. Repertoires were generated with immunoSEQ multiplex PCR, while TCRdb's copy carries only in-frame clones and drops some. The sample has some 120,000 clones; 45% to 65% are singletons. The source was CD4+ T cells sorted from blood, collected at week 0. Receptors originate from a human donor with alopecia areata. CDR3s include the opening cysteine and the closing phenylalanine or tryptophan. Fields, in order: V gene, clone size, J gene, D gene, CDR3 protein, CDR3 DNA. The D gene is left open where the match is weak. Clone sizes are given selectively: once, few, many, or a class where the clone is expanded.

>TRBV20-1|-|TRBJ2-7|TRBD1
CSATDRVEQYF
TGCAGTGCTACCGACAGGGTCGAGCAGTACTTC
>TRBV29-1|few|TRBJ2-1|TRBD1
CSVDRDRGNNEQFF
TGCAGCGTCGACCGGGACAGGGGCAACAATGAGCAGTTCTTC
>TRBV4-3|-|TRBJ1-2|-
CASSQDTTARGYTF
TGCGCCAGCAGCCAAGACACGACAGCTCGTGGCTACACCTTC
>TRBV5-4|-|TRBJ2-7|TRBD2
CASSLDPLGGDEQYF
TGTGCCAGCAGCTTAGACCCACTGGGAGGGGACGAGCAGTACTTC
>TRBV4-2|-|TRBJ2-7|TRBD2
CASSQLERGGYEQYF
TGTGCCAGCAGCCAATTGGAGCGGGGGGGCTACGAGCAGTACTTC
>TRBV19|-|TRBJ1-1|-
CASMGTEAFF
TGTGCCAGTATGGGCACTGAAGCTTTCTTT
>TRBV5-1|-|TRBJ2-2|-
CASSLRTSGTGELFF
TGCGCCAGCAGCTTGAGGACGTCGGGCACCGGGGAGCTGTTTTTT
>TRBV7-9|-|TRBJ1-1|-
CASSLGSTEAFF
TGTGCCAGCAGCTTAGGGAGCACTGAAGCTTTCTTT
>TRBV11-2|-|TRBJ1-1|-
CASSLMQAEEAFF
TGTGCCAGCAGTTTGATGCAGGCGGAAGAAGCTTTCTTT
>TRBV28|-|TRBJ2-7|TRBD2
CASSFGAGAGEQYF
TGTGCCAGCAGTTTCGGAGCGGGAGCTGGTGAGCAGTACTTC
>TRBV6-6|-|TRBJ1-1|-
CASSYDGVLNTEAFF
TGTGCCAGCAGTTACGATGGGGTGCTGAACACTGAAGCTTTCTTT
>TRBV6-5|few|TRBJ1-2|-
CASSYEGIDGYTF
TGTGCCAGCAGTTACGAGGGTATAGATGGCTACACCTTC
>TRBV28|few|TRBJ2-3|-
CASSLLVGTHTQYF
TGTGCCAGCAGTTTATTGGTTGGGACACATACGCAGTATTTT
>TRBV7-9|-|TRBJ2-7|-
CASSPDPGTYEQYF
TGTGCCAGCAGCCCCGATCCGGGTACCTACGAGCAGTACTTC
>TRBV5-6|once|TRBJ2-7|TRBD1
CASSLYRDSSYEQYF
TGTGCCAGCAGCCTATACCGGGACAGCTCCTACGAGCAGTACTTC
>TRBV6-5|-|TRBJ2-7|-
CASRPRDGSSYEQYF
TGTGCCAGCAGACCCCGGGACGGGTCCTCCTACGAGCAGTACTTC
>TRBV5-1|once|TRBJ1-2|TRBD1
CASSLAGQGQLDGYTF
TGCGCCAGCAGCTTGGCGGGACAGGGACAATTGGATGGCTACACCTTC
>TRBV2|-|TRBJ1-2|TRBD1
CASRGGTGPYGYTF
TGTGCCAGCAGAGGCGGGACAGGACCCTATGGCTACACCTTC
>TRBV30|-|TRBJ1-1|TRBD1
CAWTPGQGNTEAFF
TGTGCCTGGACCCCGGGACAGGGGAACACTGAAGCTTTCTTT
>TRBV5-5|-|TRBJ1-2|-
CASSLGANYGYTF
TGTGCCAGCAGCTTAGGGGCAAACTATGGCTACACCTTC
>TRBV5-1|-|TRBJ2-7|TRBD1
CASSLEWIRDRGNEQYF
TGCGCCAGCAGCTTGGAGTGGATCCGGGACAGGGGTAATGAGCAGTACTTC
>TRBV18|-|TRBJ2-7|-
CASSSPGYEQYF
TGTGCCAGCTCAAGCCCAGGCTACGAGCAGTACTTC
>TRBV29-1|few|TRBJ1-4|-
CSALLTGSHEKLFF
TGCAGCGCTCTTTTGACAGGCTCCCATGAAAAACTGTTTTTT